This TCR beta chain appears in the sequencing data of a study of blood T cell repertoires in COVID-19. The CDR3 loop spans 10 amino acids. Trimming pared 6 bases from V and 11 bases from J, leaving 13 bases between. The germline V gene encodes CDR1 SQVTM and CDR2 ANQGSEA. The table came from immunoSEQ multiplex PCR; TCRdb's copy has only in-frame clones and leaves some out. The data contain approximately 100,000 clones, roughly 92% of them singletons. The V and J genes are TRBV29-1 and TRBJ1-1; D may be TRBD1 (6 bases). The TCR sequence derives from a man in his sixties or seventies with acute or convalescent COVID-19. The sample taken for sequencing was peripheral blood. This CDR3 is CSVYTGMAFF. The DNA of the CDR3 is TGCAGCGTGTACACAGGGATGGCTTTCTTT.